This T cell receptor (beta chain) stems from a study of T-cell memory formation after mild COVID-19. TCRdb ran MiXCR on the 5' RACE reads and lists one entry per CDR3 protein. The repertoire holds 140,000 or so distinct CDR3 sequences, 11% to 15% seen once, with approximately 30% in the top ten. This clonotype was seen a handful of times. What it binds is not known. Study-wide points: There were some responding clones in pre-infection memory, which suggested that cross-reactive memory had joined.

Trimming took 5 bases from V and 9 from J, leaving 14 bases between them. The CDR3 totals 14 residues. Germline values: CDR1 MGHRA, CDR2 YSYEKL. Sample: PBMCs or a T cell subset sorted from them (not recorded which). This sequence originates from an adult woman who had mild COVID-19 (a few samples of this study predate the infection). Cell type and time point are not known. The chain combines TRBV4-1 with TRBJ1-6; the D gene is possibly TRBD1 (5 bases). For the CDR3, the DNA is TGCGCCAGCAGCGCAACAGGTCCAAGTTCACCCCTCCACTTT. It yields the protein CASSATGPSSPLHF.